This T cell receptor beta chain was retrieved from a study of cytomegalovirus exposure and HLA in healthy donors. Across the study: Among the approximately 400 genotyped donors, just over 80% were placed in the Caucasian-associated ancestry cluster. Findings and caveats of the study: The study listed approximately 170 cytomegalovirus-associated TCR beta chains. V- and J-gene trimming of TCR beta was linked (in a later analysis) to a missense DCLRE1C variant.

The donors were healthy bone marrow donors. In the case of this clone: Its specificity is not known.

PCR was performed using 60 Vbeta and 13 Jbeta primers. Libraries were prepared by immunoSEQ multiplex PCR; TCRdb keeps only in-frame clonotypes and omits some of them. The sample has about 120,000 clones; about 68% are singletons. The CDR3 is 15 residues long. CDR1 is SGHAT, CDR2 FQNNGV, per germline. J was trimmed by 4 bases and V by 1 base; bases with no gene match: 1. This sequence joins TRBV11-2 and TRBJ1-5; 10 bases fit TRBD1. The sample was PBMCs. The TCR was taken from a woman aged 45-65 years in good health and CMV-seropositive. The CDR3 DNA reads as TGTGCCAGCAGCTTAGGGACAGGGGGGAATCAGCCCCAGCATTTT. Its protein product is CASSLGTGGNQPQHF.